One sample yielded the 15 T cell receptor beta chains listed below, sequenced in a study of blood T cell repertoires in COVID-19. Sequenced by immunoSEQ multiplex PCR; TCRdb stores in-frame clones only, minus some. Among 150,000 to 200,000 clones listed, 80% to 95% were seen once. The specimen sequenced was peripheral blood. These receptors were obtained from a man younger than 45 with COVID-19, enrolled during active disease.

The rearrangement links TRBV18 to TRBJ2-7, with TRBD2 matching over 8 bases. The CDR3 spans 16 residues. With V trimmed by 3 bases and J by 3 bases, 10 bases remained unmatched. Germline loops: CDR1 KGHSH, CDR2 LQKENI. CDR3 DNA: TGTGCCAGCTCACCCGGGCGGGGGGACCCCAGCTACGAGCAGTACTTC. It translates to CASSPGRGDPSYEQYF.

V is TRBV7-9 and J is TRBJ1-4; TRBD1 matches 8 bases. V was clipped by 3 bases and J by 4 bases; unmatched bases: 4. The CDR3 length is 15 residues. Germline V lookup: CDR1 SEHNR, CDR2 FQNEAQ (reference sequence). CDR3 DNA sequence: TGTGCCAGCAGCTTGCAGGGGGCGAATAATGAAAAACTGTTTTTT. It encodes CASSLQGANNEKLFF. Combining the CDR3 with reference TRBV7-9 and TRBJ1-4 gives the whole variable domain DTGVSQNPRHKITKRGQNVTFRCDPISEHNRLYWYRQTLGQGPEFLTYFQNEAQLEKSRLLSDRFSAERPKGSFSTLEIQRTEQGDSAMYLCASSLQGANNEKLFFGSGTQLSVL.

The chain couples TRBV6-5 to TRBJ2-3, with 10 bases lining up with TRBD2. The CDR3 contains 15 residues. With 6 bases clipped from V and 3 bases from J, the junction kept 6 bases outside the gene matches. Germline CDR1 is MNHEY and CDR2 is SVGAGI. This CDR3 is CASSFTSGVTDTQYF. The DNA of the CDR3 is TGTGCCAGCAGCTTTACTAGCGGGGTAACAGATACGCAGTATTTT.

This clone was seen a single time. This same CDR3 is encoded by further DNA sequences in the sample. CDR3 loop: CASSYAGNTEAFF. The CDR3, as DNA: TGTGCCAGCAGTTACGCCGGGAACACTGAAGCTTTCTTT. The rearrangement uses TRBV6-2 or TRBV6-3 and TRBJ1-1; no clear D gene. CDR1 and CDR2 (germline): MNHEY, SVGEGT. V shed 2 bases and J shed 1 base, with 5 bases lying between them. The CDR3 contains 13 residues.

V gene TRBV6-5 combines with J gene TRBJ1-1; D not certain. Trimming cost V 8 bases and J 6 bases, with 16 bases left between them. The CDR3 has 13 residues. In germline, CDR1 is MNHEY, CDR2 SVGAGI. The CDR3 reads CASGGQDVPEAFF. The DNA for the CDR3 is TGTGCCAGCGGAGGTCAGGACGTCCCTGAAGCTTTCTTT.

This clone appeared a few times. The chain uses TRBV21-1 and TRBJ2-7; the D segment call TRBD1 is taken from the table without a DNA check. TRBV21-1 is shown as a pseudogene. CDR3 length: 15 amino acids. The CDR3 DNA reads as TGTGCCAGCAGCGCCCCCGGGACAGGGCACTACGAGCAGTACTTC. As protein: CASSAPGTGHYEQYF.

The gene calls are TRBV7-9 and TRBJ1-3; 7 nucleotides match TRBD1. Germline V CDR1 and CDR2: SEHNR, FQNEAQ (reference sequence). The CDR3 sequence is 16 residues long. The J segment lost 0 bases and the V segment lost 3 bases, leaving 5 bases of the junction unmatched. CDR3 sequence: CASSFGTVSSGNTIYF. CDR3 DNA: TGTGCCAGCAGCTTCGGGACAGTCTCCTCTGGAAACACCATATATTTT.

The CDR3 nucleotides read TGTGCCAGCAGCTTGGAAACGTTCCCGGTTGGCGGGGGGGCGACAGAGACCCAGTACTTC. Its protein is CASSLETFPVGGGATETQYF. The chain has TRBV5-4 and TRBJ2-5; 9 bases are a match to TRBD2. The junction had 19 bases not matched to a gene; V was cut back by 0 bases and J by 4 bases. The length of the CDR3 is 20 residues. Per the germline V gene, CDR1 is SGHNT and CDR2 is YYREEE (reference sequence).

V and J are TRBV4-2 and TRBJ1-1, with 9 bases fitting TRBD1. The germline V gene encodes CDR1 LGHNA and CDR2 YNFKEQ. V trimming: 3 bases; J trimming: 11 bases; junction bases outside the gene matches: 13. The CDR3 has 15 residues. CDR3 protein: CASSQGQGSVVKAFF. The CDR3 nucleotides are TGTGCCAGCAGCCAGGGACAGGGTTCGGTTGTGAAGGCTTTCTTT.

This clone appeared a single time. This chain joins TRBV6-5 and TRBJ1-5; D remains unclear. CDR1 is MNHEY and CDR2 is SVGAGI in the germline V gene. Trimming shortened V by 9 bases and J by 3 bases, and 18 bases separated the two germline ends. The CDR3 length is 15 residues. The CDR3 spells CASSQIEPINQPQHF. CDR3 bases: TGTGCCAGTTCACAAATTGAACCGATCAATCAGCCCCAGCATTTT.

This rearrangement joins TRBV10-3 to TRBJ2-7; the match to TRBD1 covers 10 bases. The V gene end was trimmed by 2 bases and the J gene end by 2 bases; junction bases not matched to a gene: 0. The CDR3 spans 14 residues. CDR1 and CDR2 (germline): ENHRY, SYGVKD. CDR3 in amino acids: CAISEGQGAYEQYF. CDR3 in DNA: TGTGCCATCAGTGAGGGACAGGGGGCCTACGAGCAGTACTTC.

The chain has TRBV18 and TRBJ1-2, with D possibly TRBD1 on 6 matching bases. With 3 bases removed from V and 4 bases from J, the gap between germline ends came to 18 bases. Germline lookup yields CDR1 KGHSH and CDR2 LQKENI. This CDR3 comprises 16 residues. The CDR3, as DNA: TGTGCCAGCTCACCCTACAGGGATACCATTCCCTATGGCTACACCTTC. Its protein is CASSPYRDTIPYGYTF.

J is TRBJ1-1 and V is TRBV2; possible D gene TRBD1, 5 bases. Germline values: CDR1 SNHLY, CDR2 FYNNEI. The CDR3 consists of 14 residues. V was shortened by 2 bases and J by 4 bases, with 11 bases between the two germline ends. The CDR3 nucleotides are TGTGCCAGCAGTGAAAACGACAGAATCACTGAAGCTTTCTTT. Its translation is CASSENDRITEAFF. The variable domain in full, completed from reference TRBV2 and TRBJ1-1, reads EPEVTQTPSHQVTQMGQEVILRCVPISNHLYFYWYRQILGQKVEFLVSFYNNEISEKSEIFDDQFSVERPDGSNFTLKIRSTKLEDSAMYFCASSENDRITEAFFGQGTRLTVV.

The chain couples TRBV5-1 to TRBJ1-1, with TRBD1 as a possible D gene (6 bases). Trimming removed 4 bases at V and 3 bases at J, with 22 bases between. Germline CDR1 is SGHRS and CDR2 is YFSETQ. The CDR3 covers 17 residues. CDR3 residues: CASSPEGHLGRYTEAFF. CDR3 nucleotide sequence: TGCGCCAGCAGCCCCGAGGGACATCTCGGGAGGTACACTGAAGCTTTCTTT.

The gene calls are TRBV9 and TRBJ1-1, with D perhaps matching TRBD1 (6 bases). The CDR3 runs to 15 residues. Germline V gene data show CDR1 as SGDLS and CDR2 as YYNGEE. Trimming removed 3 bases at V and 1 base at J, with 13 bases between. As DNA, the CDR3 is TGTGCCAGCAGCGCCCCGGGCAGGGGGAACACTGAAGCTTTCTTT. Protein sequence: CASSAPGRGNTEAFF.